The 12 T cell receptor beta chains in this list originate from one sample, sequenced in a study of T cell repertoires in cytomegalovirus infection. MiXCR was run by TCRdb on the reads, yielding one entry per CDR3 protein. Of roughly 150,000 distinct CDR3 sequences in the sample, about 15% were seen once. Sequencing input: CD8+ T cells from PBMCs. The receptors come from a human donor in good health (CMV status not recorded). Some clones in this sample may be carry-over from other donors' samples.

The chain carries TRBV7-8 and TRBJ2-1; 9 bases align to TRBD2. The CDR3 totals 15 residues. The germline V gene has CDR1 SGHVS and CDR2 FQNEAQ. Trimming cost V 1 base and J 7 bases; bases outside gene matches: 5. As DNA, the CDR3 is TGTGCCAGCAGCTTAGTCCTAGCGGGGAGGAATGAGCAGTTCTTC. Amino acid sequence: CASSLVLAGRNEQFF.

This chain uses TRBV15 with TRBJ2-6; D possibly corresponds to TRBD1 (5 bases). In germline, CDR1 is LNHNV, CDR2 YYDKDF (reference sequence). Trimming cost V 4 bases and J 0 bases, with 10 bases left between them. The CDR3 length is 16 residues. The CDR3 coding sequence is TGTGCCACCAGCACAGACAGATCCTCTGGGGCCAACGTCCTGACTTTC. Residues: CATSTDRSSGANVLTF.

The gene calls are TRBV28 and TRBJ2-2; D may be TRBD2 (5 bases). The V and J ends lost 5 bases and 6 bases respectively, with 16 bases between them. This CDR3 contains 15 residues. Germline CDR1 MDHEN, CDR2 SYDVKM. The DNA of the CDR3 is TGTGCCAGCAGTCAACCTCTTTTGGGAGCCGGGGAGCTGTTTTTT. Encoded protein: CASSQPLLGAGELFF.

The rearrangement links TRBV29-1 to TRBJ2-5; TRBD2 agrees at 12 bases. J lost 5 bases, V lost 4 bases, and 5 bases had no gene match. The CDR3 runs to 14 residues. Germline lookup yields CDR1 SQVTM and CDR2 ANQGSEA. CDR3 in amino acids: CSVAGLAGTETQYF. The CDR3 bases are TGCAGCGTTGCCGGACTAGCGGGGACGGAGACCCAGTACTTC.

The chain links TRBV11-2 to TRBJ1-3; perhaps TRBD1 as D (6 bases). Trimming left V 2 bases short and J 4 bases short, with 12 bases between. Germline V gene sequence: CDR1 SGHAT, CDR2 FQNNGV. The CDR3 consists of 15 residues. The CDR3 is CASSLSQGYGNTIYF. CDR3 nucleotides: TGTGCCAGCAGCTTATCTCAGGGGTACGGAAACACCATATATTTT.

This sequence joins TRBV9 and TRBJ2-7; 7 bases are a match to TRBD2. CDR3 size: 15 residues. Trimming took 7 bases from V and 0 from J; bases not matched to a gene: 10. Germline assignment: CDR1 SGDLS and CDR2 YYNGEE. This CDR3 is CASARGAGDSYEQYF. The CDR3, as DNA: TGTGCCAGCGCCCGCGGTGCGGGGGACTCCTACGAGCAGTACTTC.

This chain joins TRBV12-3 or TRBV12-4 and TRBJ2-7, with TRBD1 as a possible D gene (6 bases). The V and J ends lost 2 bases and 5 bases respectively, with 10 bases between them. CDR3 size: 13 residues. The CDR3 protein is CASSLTGHDEQYF. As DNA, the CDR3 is TGTGCCAGCAGTTTAACAGGGCACGACGAGCAGTACTTC.

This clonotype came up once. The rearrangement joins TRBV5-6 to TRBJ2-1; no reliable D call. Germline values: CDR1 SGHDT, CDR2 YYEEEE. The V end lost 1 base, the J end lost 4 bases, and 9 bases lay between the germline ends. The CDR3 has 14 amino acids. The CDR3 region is CASSLWTLYNEQFF. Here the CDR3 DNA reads TGTGCCAGCAGCTTGTGGACGCTATACAATGAGCAGTTCTTC.

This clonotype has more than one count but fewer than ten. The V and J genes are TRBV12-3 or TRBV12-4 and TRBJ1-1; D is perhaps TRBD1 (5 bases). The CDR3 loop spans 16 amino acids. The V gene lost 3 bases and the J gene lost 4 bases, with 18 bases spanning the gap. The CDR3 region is CASSFSGLRRGTEAFF. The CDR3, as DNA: TGTGCCAGCAGTTTTTCAGGCCTCCGAAGGGGCACTGAAGCTTTCTTT.

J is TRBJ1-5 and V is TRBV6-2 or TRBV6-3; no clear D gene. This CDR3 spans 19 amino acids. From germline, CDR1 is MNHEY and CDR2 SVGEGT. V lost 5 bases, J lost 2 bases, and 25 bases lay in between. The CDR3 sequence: CASSPFLGRTSLGNQPQHF. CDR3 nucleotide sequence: TGTGCCAGCAGTCCCTTCCTGGGCAGGACCTCTCTGGGCAATCAGCCCCAGCATTTT.

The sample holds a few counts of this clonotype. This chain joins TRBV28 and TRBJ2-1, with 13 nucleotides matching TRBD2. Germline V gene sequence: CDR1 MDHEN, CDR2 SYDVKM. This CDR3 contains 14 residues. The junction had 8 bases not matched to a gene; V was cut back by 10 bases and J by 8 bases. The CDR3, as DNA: TGTGCCACCACTAGCGGGAGGGCCGGCGATGAGCAGTTCTTC. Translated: CATTSGRAGDEQFF.

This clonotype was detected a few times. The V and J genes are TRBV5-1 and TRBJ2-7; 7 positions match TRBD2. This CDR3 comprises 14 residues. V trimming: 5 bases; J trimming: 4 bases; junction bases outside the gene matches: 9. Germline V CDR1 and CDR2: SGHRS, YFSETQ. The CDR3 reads CASRPSGTIYEQYF. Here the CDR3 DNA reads TGCGCCAGCAGGCCTTCGGGGACTATTTACGAGCAGTACTTC. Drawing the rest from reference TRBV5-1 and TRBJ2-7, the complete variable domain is KAGVTQTPRYLIKTRGQQVTLSCSPISGHRSVSWYQQTPGQGLQFLFEYFSETQRNKGNFPGRFSGRQFSNSRSEMNVSTLELGDSALYLCASRPSGTIYEQYFGPGTRLTVT.